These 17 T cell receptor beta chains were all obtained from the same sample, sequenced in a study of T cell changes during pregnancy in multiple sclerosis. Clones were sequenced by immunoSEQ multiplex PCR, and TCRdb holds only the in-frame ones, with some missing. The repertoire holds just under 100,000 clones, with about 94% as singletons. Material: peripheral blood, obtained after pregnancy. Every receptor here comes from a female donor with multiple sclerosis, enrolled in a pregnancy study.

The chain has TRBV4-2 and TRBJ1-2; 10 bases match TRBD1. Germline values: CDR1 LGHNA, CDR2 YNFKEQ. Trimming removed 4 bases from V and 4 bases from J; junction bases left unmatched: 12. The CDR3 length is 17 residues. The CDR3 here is CASSPQTGDRGRYGYTF. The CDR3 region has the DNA TGTGCCAGCAGCCCTCAAACGGGGGACAGGGGACGCTATGGCTACACCTTC.

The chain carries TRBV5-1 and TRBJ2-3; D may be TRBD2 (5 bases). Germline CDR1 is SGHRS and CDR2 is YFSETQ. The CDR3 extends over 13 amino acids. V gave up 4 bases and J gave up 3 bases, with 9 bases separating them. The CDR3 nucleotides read TGCGCCAGCAGCCCGGAGGTTACAGATACGCAGTATTTT. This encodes CASSPEVTDTQYF.

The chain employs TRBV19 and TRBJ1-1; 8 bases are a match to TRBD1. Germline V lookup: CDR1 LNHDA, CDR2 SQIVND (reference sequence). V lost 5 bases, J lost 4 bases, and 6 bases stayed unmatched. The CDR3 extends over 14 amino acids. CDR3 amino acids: CASSGGQGFTEAFF. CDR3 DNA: TGTGCCAGTAGTGGAGGACAGGGCTTCACTGAAGCTTTCTTT. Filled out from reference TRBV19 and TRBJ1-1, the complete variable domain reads DGGITQSPKYLFRKEGQNVTLSCEQNLNHDAMYWYRQDPGQGLRLIYYSQIVNDFQKGDIAEGYSVSREKKESFPLTVTSAQKNPTAFYLCASSGGQGFTEAFFGQGTRLTVV.

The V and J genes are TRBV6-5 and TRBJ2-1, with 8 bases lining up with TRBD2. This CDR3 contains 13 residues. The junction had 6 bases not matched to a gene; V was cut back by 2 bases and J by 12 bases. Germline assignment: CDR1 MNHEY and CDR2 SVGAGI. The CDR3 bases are TGTGCCAGCAGTTACGGAACGACTAGCGTGCAGTTCTTC. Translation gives CASSYGTTSVQFF.

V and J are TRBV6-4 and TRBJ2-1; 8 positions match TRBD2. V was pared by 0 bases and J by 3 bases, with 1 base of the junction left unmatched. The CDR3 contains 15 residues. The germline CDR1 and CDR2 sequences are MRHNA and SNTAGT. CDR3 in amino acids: CASSDSGGGYNEQFF. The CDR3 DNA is TGTGCCAGCAGTGACTCCGGGGGGGGCTACAATGAGCAGTTCTTC.

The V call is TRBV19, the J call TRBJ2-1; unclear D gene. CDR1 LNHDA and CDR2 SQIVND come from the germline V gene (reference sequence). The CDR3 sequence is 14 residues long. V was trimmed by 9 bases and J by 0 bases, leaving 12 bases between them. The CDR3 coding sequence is TGTGCCAGCACGACTCGTAGCTCCTACAATGAGCAGTTCTTC. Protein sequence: CASTTRSSYNEQFF.

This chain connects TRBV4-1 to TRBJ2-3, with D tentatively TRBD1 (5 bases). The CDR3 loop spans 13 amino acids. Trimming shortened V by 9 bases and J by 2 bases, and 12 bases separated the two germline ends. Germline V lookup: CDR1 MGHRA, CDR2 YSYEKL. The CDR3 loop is CASQTVATDTQYF. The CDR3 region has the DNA TGCGCCAGTCAGACAGTCGCCACAGATACGCAGTATTTT.

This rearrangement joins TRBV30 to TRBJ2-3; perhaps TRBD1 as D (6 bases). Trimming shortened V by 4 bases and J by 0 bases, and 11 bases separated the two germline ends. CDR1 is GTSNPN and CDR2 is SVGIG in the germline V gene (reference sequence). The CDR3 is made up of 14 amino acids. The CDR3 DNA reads TGTGCCTGGAAGATGGACAGCAGCACAGATACGCAGTATTTT. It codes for CAWKMDSSTDTQYF.

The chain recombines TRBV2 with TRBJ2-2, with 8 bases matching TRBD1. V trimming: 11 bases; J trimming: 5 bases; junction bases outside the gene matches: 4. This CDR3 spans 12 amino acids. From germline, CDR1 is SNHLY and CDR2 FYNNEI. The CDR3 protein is CAVRGRTGELFF. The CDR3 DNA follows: TGTGCCGTCAGGGGGCGAACCGGGGAGCTGTTTTTT. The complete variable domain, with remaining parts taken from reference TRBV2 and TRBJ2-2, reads EPEVTQTPSHQVTQMGQEVILRCVPISNHLYFYWYRQILGQKVEFLVSFYNNEISEKSEIFDDQFSVERPDGSNFTLKIRSTKLEDSAMYFCAVRGRTGELFFGEGSRLTVL.

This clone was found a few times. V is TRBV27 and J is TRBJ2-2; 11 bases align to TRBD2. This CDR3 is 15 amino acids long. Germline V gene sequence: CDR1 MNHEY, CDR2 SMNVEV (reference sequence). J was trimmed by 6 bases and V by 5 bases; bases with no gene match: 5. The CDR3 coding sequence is TGTGCCAGCAGTACACTAGCGGGAGACGCCGGGGAGCTGTTTTTT. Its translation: CASSTLAGDAGELFF.

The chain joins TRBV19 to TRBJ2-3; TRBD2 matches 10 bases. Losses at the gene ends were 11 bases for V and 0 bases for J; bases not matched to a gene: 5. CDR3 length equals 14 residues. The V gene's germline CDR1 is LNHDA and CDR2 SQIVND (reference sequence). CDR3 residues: CAVGTSVSTDTQYF. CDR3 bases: TGTGCCGTGGGGACTAGCGTTAGCACAGATACGCAGTATTTT.

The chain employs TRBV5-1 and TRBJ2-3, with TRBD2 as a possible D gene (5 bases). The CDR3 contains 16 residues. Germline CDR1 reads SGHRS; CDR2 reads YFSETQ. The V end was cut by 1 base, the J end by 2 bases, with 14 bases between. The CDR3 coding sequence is TGCGCCAGCAGCTTGACCCTAGCTTCCGCCACAGATACGCAGTATTTT. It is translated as CASSLTLASATDTQYF.

CDR3 bases: TGTGCCAGCAGCCCGGCTCTAGTGAATCCCTTCAATGAGCAGTTCTTC. Translation: CASSPALVNPFNEQFF. The chain combines TRBV7-8 with TRBJ2-1; D remains ambiguous. Trimming took off 5 bases at V and 6 bases at J, with 20 bases between the two ends. The germline V gene has CDR1 SGHVS and CDR2 FQNEAQ. The CDR3 runs 16 residues.

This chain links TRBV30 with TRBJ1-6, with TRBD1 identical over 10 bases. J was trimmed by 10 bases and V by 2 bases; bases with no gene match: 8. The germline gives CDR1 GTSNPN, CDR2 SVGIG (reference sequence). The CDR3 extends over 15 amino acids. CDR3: CAWSLWDRGHSPLHF. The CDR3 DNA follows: TGTGCCTGGAGTCTCTGGGACAGGGGACACTCACCCCTCCACTTT.

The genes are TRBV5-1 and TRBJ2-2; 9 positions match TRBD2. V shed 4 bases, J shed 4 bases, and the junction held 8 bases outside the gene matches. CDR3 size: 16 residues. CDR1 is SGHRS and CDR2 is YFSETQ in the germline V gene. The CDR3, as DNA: TGCGCCAGCAGCCCTGATAGCGGGAGAAGCACCGGGGAGCTGTTTTTT. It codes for CASSPDSGRSTGELFF.

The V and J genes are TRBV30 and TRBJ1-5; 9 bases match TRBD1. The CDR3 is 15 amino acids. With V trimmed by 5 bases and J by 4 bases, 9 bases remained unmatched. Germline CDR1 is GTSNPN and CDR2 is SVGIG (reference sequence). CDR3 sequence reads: CAWAEQGAPNQPQHF. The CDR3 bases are TGTGCCTGGGCCGAACAGGGGGCTCCTAATCAGCCCCAGCATTTT.

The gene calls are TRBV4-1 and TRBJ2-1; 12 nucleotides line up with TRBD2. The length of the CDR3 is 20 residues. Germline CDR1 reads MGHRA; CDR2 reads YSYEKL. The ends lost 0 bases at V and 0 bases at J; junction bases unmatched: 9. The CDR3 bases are TGCGCCAGCAGCCAAGAGGGGCTAGCGGGAGGGCCCAGCTCCTACAATGAGCAGTTCTTC. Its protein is CASSQEGLAGGPSSYNEQFF.